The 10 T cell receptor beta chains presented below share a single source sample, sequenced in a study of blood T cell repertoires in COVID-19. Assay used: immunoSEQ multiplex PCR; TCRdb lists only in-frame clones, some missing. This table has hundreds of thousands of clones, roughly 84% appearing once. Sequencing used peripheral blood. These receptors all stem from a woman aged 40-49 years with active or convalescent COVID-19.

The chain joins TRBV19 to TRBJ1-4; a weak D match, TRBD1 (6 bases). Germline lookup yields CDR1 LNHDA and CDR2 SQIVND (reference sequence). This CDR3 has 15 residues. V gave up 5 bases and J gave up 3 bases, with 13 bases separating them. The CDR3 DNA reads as TGTGCCAGTAGTTCCACGACAGGTGCTAATGAAAAACTGTTTTTT. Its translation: CASSSTTGANEKLFF.

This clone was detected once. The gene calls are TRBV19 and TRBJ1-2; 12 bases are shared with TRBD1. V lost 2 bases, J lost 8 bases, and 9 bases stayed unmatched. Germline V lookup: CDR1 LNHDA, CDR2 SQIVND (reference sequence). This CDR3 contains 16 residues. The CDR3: CASSISRGQGAKGYTF. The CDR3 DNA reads TGTGCCAGTAGTATATCCCGGGGACAGGGGGCGAAAGGCTACACCTTC.

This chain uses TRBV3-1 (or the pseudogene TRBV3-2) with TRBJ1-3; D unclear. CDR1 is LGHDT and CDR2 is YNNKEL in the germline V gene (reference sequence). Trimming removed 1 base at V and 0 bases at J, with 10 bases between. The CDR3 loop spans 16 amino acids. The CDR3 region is CASSQGQFYSGNTIYF. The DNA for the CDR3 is TGTGCCAGCAGCCAAGGGCAGTTTTACTCTGGAAACACCATATATTTT.

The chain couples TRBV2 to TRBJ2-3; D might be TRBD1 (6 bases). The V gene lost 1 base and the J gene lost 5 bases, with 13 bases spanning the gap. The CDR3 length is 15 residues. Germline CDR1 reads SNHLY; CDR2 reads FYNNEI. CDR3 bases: TGTGCCAGCAGTGAAGACAAGGGGGTAAGAGATACGCAGTATTTT. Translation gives CASSEDKGVRDTQYF.

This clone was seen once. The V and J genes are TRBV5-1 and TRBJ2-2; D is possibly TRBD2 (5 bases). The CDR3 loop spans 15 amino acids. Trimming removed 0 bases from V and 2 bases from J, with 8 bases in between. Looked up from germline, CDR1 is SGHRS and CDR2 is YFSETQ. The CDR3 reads CASSLAPGNTGELFF. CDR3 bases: TGCGCCAGCAGCTTGGCACCGGGAAACACCGGGGAGCTGTTTTTT.

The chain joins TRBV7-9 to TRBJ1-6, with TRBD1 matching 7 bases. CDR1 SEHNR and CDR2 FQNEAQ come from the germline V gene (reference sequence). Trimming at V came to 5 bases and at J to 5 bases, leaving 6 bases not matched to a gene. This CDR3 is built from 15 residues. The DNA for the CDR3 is TGTGCCAGCAGCCTACGGGGGACAGATAATTCACCCCTCCACTTT. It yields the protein CASSLRGTDNSPLHF.

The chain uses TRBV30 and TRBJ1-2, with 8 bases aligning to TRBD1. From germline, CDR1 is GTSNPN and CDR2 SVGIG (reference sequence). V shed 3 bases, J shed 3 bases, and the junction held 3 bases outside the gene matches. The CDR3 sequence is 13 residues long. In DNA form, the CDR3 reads TGTGCCTGGAGCAAGGGACAGGACTATGGCTACACCTTC. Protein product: CAWSKGQDYGYTF. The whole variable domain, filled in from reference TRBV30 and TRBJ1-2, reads SQTIHQWPATLVQPVGSPLSLECTVEGTSNPNLYWYRQAAGRGLQLLFYSVGIGQISSEVPQNLSASRPQDRQFILSSKKLLLSDSGFYLCAWSKGQDYGYTFGSGTRLTVV.

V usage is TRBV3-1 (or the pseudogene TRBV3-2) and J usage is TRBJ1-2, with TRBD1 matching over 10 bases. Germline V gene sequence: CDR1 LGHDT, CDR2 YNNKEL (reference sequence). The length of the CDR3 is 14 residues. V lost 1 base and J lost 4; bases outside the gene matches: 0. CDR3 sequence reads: CASSQGTGGYGYTF. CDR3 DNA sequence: TGTGCCAGCAGCCAAGGGACAGGGGGCTATGGCTACACCTTC.

In DNA, the CDR3 is TGTGCCAGCAGTTTGTTGCGACAAGAAGCTTTCTTT. Protein product: CASSLLRQEAFF. The chain links TRBV28 to TRBJ1-1; D uncertain. The CDR3 length is 12 residues. The V and J ends lost 3 bases and 8 bases respectively, with 10 bases between them. Germline V CDR1 and CDR2: MDHEN, SYDVKM.

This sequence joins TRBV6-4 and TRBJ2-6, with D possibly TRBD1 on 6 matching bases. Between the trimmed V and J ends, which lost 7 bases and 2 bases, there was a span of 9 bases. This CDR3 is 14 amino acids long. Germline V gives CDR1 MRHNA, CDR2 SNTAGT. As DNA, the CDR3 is TGTGCCAGCACCTGGACAGCTGGGGCCAACGTCCTGACTTTC. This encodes CASTWTAGANVLTF.